Each of the 24 T cell receptor beta chains below was sequenced from the same sample in a study of blood T cell repertoires in COVID-19. Profiling relied on immunoSEQ multiplex PCR, and the TCRdb table lists in-frame clones only, not all of them. The sample comprises hundreds of thousands of clones, approximately 90% of which are singletons, and roughly 2.4% rests with the top ten. Specimen: peripheral blood. These receptors all stem from a woman aged 50 to 60 who had recovered from COVID-19.

The chain recombines TRBV20-1 with TRBJ1-2; 11 bases are shared with TRBD1. This CDR3 spans 11 amino acids. V dropped 6 bases and J dropped 8; count of bases not matched to a gene: 2. Germline V gene sequence: CDR1 DFQATT, CDR2 SNEGSKA (reference sequence). CDR3 sequence (DNA): TGCAGTGCCAGGACAGGGGGCGGCTACACCTTC. Translated, it gives CSARTGGGYTF.

The CDR3 loop is CASWGQVAYNEQFF. CDR3 bases: TGTGCCAGCTGGGGACAGGTCGCCTACAATGAGCAGTTCTTC. The chain employs TRBV28 and TRBJ2-1; 8 nucleotides align to TRBD1. J was trimmed by 2 bases and V by 8 bases; bases with no gene match: 5. This CDR3 region has 14 residues. Germline V lookup: CDR1 MDHEN, CDR2 SYDVKM.

CDR3 DNA: TGCAGCGCCGAGGGGCGGGGGGGTGGCACAGATACGCAGTATTTT. It specifies CSAEGRGGGTDTQYF. The chain carries TRBV29-1 and TRBJ2-3; 9 bases line up with TRBD2. CDR3 length: 15 amino acids. The trim removed 7 bases at V and 1 base at J, leaving 9 bases unmatched. Germline-derived CDR1 and CDR2 are SQVTM and ANQGSEA.

This chain links TRBV5-1 with TRBJ1-3; TRBD1 matches at 7 bases. Trimming removed 5 bases from V and 4 bases from J; junction bases left unmatched: 9. Germline V gives CDR1 SGHRS, CDR2 YFSETQ. CDR3 size: 15 residues. CDR3 bases: TGCGCCAGCAGTTCTGACAGGGCTAGAGGAAACACCATATATTTT. It is translated as CASSSDRARGNTIYF. Full variable domain (outside the CDR3, taken from reference TRBV5-1 and TRBJ1-3): KAGVTQTPRYLIKTRGQQVTLSCSPISGHRSVSWYQQTPGQGLQFLFEYFSETQRNKGNFPGRFSGRQFSNSRSEMNVSTLELGDSALYLCASSSDRARGNTIYFGEGSWLTVV.

This clone appeared once. The J gene is TRBJ1-1, the V gene TRBV19; no reliable D call. The CDR3 consists of 14 residues. Trimming left V 7 bases short and J 1 base short, with 13 bases between. Germline-derived CDR1 and CDR2 are LNHDA and SQIVND (reference sequence). CDR3 region: CASKEGRPNTEAFF. DNA for the CDR3: TGTGCCAGTAAGGAAGGCAGGCCGAACACTGAAGCTTTCTTT. Drawing the rest from reference TRBV19 and TRBJ1-1, the complete variable domain is DGGITQSPKYLFRKEGQNVTLSCEQNLNHDAMYWYRQDPGQGLRLIYYSQIVNDFQKGDIAEGYSVSREKKESFPLTVTSAQKNPTAFYLCASKEGRPNTEAFFGQGTRLTVV.

This clone was observed a single time. A read error may produce the germline difference seen at one junction end. V gene TRBV7-7 combines with J gene TRBJ2-7, with 9 bases fitting TRBD1. Germline CDR1 SSHAT, CDR2 FNYEAQ (reference sequence). The CDR3 has 17 amino acids. CDR3 residues: CASSRQGEQGARYEQYF. Written as DNA, the CDR3 is TGTGCTAGCAGTCGCCAGGGAGAACAGGGGGCGCGGTACGAGCAGTACTTC.

The chain recombines TRBV21-1 with TRBJ1-1. TRBV21-1 is a pseudogene. The length of the CDR3 is 16 residues. CDR3 sequence: CASSNPRLALNTEAFF. CDR3 nucleotide sequence: TGTGCCAGCAGCAACCCTAGATTAGCCCTGAACACTGAAGCTTTCTTT.

This clone was seen more than once but under ten times. The J gene is TRBJ2-2, the V gene TRBV7-6; D gene unclear. Deletions cut 3 bases from V and 2 bases from J, with 16 bases between. CDR1 and CDR2 from the germline V gene are SGHVS and FNYEAQ. CDR3 length: 17 amino acids. The CDR3 region has the DNA TGTGCCAGCAGCTTGGCCCCGTTTGGCGGTAACACCGGGGAGCTGTTTTTT. Translation: CASSLAPFGGNTGELFF. Using reference TRBV7-6 and TRBJ2-2 for the parts outside the CDR3, the full variable domain is GAGVSQSPRYKVTKRGQDVALRCDPISGHVSLYWYRQALGQGPEFLTYFNYEAQQDKSGLPNDRFSAERPEGSISTLTIQRTEQRDSAMYRCASSLAPFGGNTGELFFGEGSRLTVL.

This chain uses TRBV5-1 with TRBJ1-1; 7 nucleotides match TRBD1. There are 14 residues in the CDR3. Per germline, CDR1 SGHRS and CDR2 YFSETQ. Unmatched junction bases numbered 6, after V lost 5 bases and J lost 2 bases. CDR3 bases: TGCGCCAGCAGATTCGGACAGGCCAACACTGAAGCTTTCTTT. This codes for CASRFGQANTEAFF.

The V gene is TRBV30, the J gene TRBJ1-2; 9 nucleotides align to TRBD1. The ends lost 5 bases at V and 3 bases at J; junction bases unmatched: 13. CDR1 GTSNPN and CDR2 SVGIG come from the germline V gene (reference sequence). The CDR3 has 16 amino acids. Written as DNA, the CDR3 is TGTGCCTGGGGAGACAGGGGGAAACCACTTCACTATGGCTACACCTTC. Translation: CAWGDRGKPLHYGYTF.

The chain joins TRBV5-6 to TRBJ1-4, with D perhaps matching TRBD1 (5 bases). Germline loops: CDR1 SGHDT, CDR2 YYEEEE. V lost 0 bases, J lost 6 bases, and 12 bases lay in between. The CDR3 spans 15 residues. CDR3 in DNA: TGTGCCAGCAGCTTGGAAACGGGAGGGGATGAAAAACTGTTTTTT. Its protein product is CASSLETGGDEKLFF.

On this clone: The same CDR3 also results from other DNA sequences found in this sample. J is TRBJ1-2 and V is TRBV9, with a tentative D call TRBD1 (5 bases). CDR3 size: 13 residues. Per germline, CDR1 SGDLS and CDR2 YYNGEE. V was pared by 0 bases and J by 8 bases, with 11 bases between. The CDR3 DNA sequence: TGTGCCAGCAGCGTAGATGGTCAGGGAGGCTACACCTTC. Residues: CASSVDGQGGYTF. The whole variable domain, remainder taken from reference TRBV9 and TRBJ1-2, is DSGVTQTPKHLITATGQRVTLRCSPRSGDLSVYWYQQSLDQGLQFLIQYYNGEERAKGNILERFSAQQFPDLHSELNLSSLELGDSALYFCASSVDGQGGYTFGSGTRLTVV.

This chain uses TRBV29-1 with TRBJ2-3, with 8 positions matching TRBD2. This CDR3 is built from 12 residues. The germline gives CDR1 SQVTM, CDR2 ANQGSEA. V trimming: 7 bases; J trimming: 3 bases; junction bases outside the gene matches: 3. The CDR3 is CSAGTRTDTQYF. In DNA form, the CDR3 reads TGCAGCGCCGGGACTAGAACAGATACGCAGTATTTT.

V and J are TRBV4-2 and TRBJ2-5, with 16 bases fitting TRBD2. The CDR3 has 18 residues. J was trimmed by 4 bases and V by 0 bases; bases with no gene match: 5. Germline CDR1 LGHNA, CDR2 YNFKEQ. The CDR3 loop reads CASSQDHGTSGRVETQYF. The CDR3 region has the DNA TGTGCCAGCAGCCAAGATCACGGGACTAGCGGGAGGGTAGAGACCCAGTACTTC.

This clone was detected only once. This rearrangement joins TRBV25-1 to TRBJ1-1; TRBD1 agrees at 7 bases. J lost 5 bases, V lost 8 bases, and 8 bases had no gene match. Per the germline V gene, CDR1 is MGHDK and CDR2 is SYGVNS. The CDR3 totals 13 residues. For the CDR3, the DNA is TGTGCCAGCCGGAGGGGGCGAGAGACTGAAGCTTTCTTT. Encoded protein: CASRRGRETEAFF.

This clone showed up just once. The rearrangement uses TRBV7-9 and TRBJ1-1; 10 bases match TRBD1. This CDR3 comprises 13 residues. The V gene's germline CDR1 is SEHNR and CDR2 FQNEAQ (reference sequence). The ends lost 3 bases at V and 11 bases at J; junction bases unmatched: 6. The DNA for the CDR3 is TGTGCCAGCAGCTTCAGCGGACAGGGGGTTGCTTTCTTT. Protein: CASSFSGQGVAFF.

The rearrangement links TRBV5-1 to TRBJ2-7; D is possibly TRBD1 (5 bases). V was cut by 0 bases and J by 0 bases, with 7 bases left in between. CDR1 is SGHRS, CDR2 YFSETQ, per germline. The CDR3 sequence is 14 residues long. CDR3 in DNA: TGCGCCAGCAGCTTGGAACAGGTCTCCTACGAGCAGTACTTC. Amino acids: CASSLEQVSYEQYF. Full variable domain (outside the CDR3, taken from reference TRBV5-1 and TRBJ2-7): KAGVTQTPRYLIKTRGQQVTLSCSPISGHRSVSWYQQTPGQGLQFLFEYFSETQRNKGNFPGRFSGRQFSNSRSEMNVSTLELGDSALYLCASSLEQVSYEQYFGPGTRLTVT.

The chain uses TRBV18 and TRBJ2-3; 8 nucleotides match TRBD1. Germline assignment: CDR1 KGHSH and CDR2 LQKENI. This CDR3 spans 17 amino acids. V shed 3 bases and J 1 base; nucleotides not matched to a gene: 9. CDR3 in amino acids: CASSPPLPDRGTDTQYF. For the CDR3, the DNA is TGTGCCAGCTCACCCCCTTTACCGGACAGGGGCACAGATACGCAGTATTTT.

This clone has just one count. The chain carries TRBV11-2 and TRBJ2-1, with D possibly being TRBD1 (5 bases). There are 12 residues in the CDR3. Germline V gene sequence: CDR1 SGHAT, CDR2 FQNNGV. V was shortened by 4 bases and J by 8 bases, with 9 bases between the two germline ends. The CDR3 is CASSYQGHEQFF. In DNA, the CDR3 is TGTGCCAGCAGCTACCAGGGCCATGAGCAGTTCTTC. Supplemented by reference TRBV11-2 and TRBJ2-1, the full variable domain reads EAGVAQSPRYKIIEKRQSVAFWCNPISGHATLYWYQQILGQGPKLLIQFQNNGVVDDSQLPKDRFSAERLKGVDSTLKIQPAKLEDSAVYLCASSYQGHEQFFGPGTRLTVL.

This clone was counted a single time. The J gene is TRBJ2-3, the V gene TRBV4-2; 9 bases line up with TRBD2. Unmatched junction bases numbered 5, after V lost 0 bases and J lost 4 bases. This CDR3 is 16 amino acids long. Per germline, CDR1 LGHNA and CDR2 YNFKEQ. CDR3 loop: CASSQEASGVADTQYF. CDR3 coding DNA: TGTGCCAGCAGCCAAGAGGCTAGCGGGGTCGCAGATACGCAGTATTTT.

The chain recombines TRBV5-1 with TRBJ2-3; D unresolved. CDR3 length equals 14 residues. Germline V gene lookup returns CDR1 SGHRS and CDR2 YFSETQ. The ends were cut back, 0 bases at V and 2 bases at J, with 7 bases in the middle. The CDR3 is CASSLVGSTDTQYF. The CDR3 region has the DNA TGCGCCAGCAGCTTGGTTGGCTCCACAGATACGCAGTATTTT.

Only one count was recorded for this clone. The J gene is TRBJ1-2, the V gene TRBV6-5; a possible D gene is TRBD1 (5 bases). Trimming shortened V by 4 bases and J by 4 bases, and 13 bases separated the two germline ends. The CDR3 is 14 amino acids. Germline CDR1 and CDR2: MNHEY and SVGAGI. The CDR3 loop is CASSSTTAIYGYTF. CDR3 sequence (DNA): TGTGCCAGCAGTTCAACGACAGCCATCTATGGCTACACCTTC.

This chain joins TRBV7-3 and TRBJ1-2, with D tentatively TRBD1 (6 bases). Between the trimmed V and J ends, which lost 2 bases and 8 bases, there was a span of 18 bases. The CDR3 totals 15 residues. The germline V gene has CDR1 SGHTA and CDR2 FQGTGA. CDR3 amino acids: CASSLHPGVVGGYTF. For the CDR3, the DNA is TGTGCCAGCAGCTTACACCCAGGGGTTGTAGGGGGCTACACCTTC.

The rearrangement uses TRBV6-5 and TRBJ1-1, with 10 bases that match TRBD1. The CDR3 sequence is 15 residues long. Germline V lookup: CDR1 MNHEY, CDR2 SVGAGI. After removal of 10 bases from V and 5 bases from J, the junction contained 13 bases not matched to a gene. The CDR3: CATITTPGQGTEAFF. CDR3 nucleotide sequence: TGTGCCACCATAACCACCCCGGGACAGGGGACTGAAGCTTTCTTT.